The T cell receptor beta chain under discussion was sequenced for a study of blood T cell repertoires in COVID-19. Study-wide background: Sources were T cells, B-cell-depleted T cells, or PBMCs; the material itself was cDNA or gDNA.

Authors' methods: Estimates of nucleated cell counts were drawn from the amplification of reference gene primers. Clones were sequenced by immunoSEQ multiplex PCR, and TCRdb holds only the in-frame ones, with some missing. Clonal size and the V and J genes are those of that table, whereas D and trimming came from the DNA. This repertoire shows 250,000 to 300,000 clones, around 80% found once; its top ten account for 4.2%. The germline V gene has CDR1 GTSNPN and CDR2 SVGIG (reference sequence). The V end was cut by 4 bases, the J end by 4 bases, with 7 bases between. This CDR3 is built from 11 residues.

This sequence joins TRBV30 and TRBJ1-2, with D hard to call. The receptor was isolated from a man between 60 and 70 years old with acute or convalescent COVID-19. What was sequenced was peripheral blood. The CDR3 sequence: CAWTPLYGYTF. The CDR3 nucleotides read TGTGCCTGGACGCCACTCTATGGCTACACCTTC.